One and the same sample provided the 27 T cell receptor beta chains below, sequenced in a study of T cell repertoires in cytomegalovirus infection. TCRdb processed the reads anew with MiXCR; each CDR3 protein has one entry. The sample lists about 830,000 distinct CDR3 sequences; 32% were seen once. These receptors have no known antigen. Sequences were derived from cultured CD8+ T cells from PBMCs, sampled from culture after CMV antigen stimulation. The source of these receptors is a human donor in good health (CMV status not recorded). Some clones in this sample may be carry-over from other donors' samples.

This rearrangement joins TRBV28 to TRBJ2-7, with 8 bases fitting TRBD1. V gave up 7 bases and J gave up 4 bases; unmatched junction bases: 15. Looked up from germline, CDR1 is MDHEN and CDR2 is SYDVKM. The CDR3 is made up of 16 amino acids. The CDR3 sequence: CASTPTGRGPIYEQYV. As DNA, the CDR3 is TGTGCCAGCACTCCTACAGGCAGGGGGCCCATTTACGAGCAGTACGTC.

The rearrangement uses TRBV29-1 and TRBJ2-3; perhaps D is TRBD1 or TRBD2 (5 bases each). Germline V gene data show CDR1 as SQVTM and CDR2 as ANQGSEA. The CDR3 has 12 amino acids. The V end was cut by 3 bases, the J end by 4 bases, with 8 bases between. The DNA for the CDR3 is TGCAGCGTTGAGGGACGCGCAGATACGCAGTATTTT. This translates into CSVEGRADTQYF.

This clonotype has only a few counts. This sequence joins TRBV15 and TRBJ2-7, with TRBD1 as a possible D gene (5 bases). V was trimmed by 8 bases and J by 0 bases, leaving 11 bases between them. The CDR3 length is 13 residues. In germline, CDR1 is LNHNV, CDR2 YYDKDF (reference sequence). The CDR3 region has the DNA TGTGCCACCTCTACAGGAGTCTCCTACGAGCAGTACTTC. This gives the protein CATSTGVSYEQYF.

The gene calls are TRBV14 and TRBJ2-7, with D uncertain. The CDR3 has 13 amino acids. V was trimmed by 0 bases and J by 4 bases, leaving 7 bases between them. CDR1 is SGHDN, CDR2 FVKESK, per germline. The CDR3 loop reads CASSQDPFYEQYV. The CDR3 DNA is TGTGCCAGCAGCCAAGACCCCTTTTACGAGCAGTACGTC.

CDR3 loop: CATSRGGFREQYV. The CDR3 DNA is TGTGCCACCAGCAGAGGGGGATTCAGGGAGCAGTACGTC. The chain couples TRBV15 to TRBJ2-7; D is undetermined. Between the trimmed V and J ends, which lost 1 base and 7 bases, there was a span of 11 bases. The germline CDR1 and CDR2 sequences are LNHNV and YYDKDF (reference sequence). The CDR3 is made up of 13 amino acids.

This clonotype has a handful of counts. This rearrangement joins TRBV15 to TRBJ1-4; D gene ambiguous. Trimming removed 8 bases at V and 6 bases at J, with 7 bases between. The CDR3 contains 11 residues. Per germline, CDR1 LNHNV and CDR2 YYDKDF (reference sequence). The CDR3 coding sequence is TGTGCCACCGGAACCGATGAAAAACTGTTTTTT. It specifies CATGTDEKLFF.

As for this clonotype: A much larger clone differs by one base, so this may be a read error. This chain uses TRBV7-6 with TRBJ2-7; D is perhaps TRBD1 (6 bases). V was shortened by 5 bases and J by 4 bases, with 21 bases between the two germline ends. Germline CDR1 SGHVS, CDR2 FNYEAQ. The CDR3 covers 16 residues. CDR3 nucleotide sequence: TGTGCCAGCAGCCCAGGGGTCCACCTGACCGGTTACGAGCAGTACGTC. Its translation: CASSPGVHLTGYEQYV.

This clonotype came up a few times. The V call is TRBV15, the J call TRBJ1-5; D possibly corresponds to TRBD1 (6 bases). The germline V gene has CDR1 LNHNV and CDR2 YYDKDF (reference sequence). V was cut by 5 bases and J by 5 bases, with 13 bases left in between. This CDR3 spans 14 amino acids. The CDR3 spells CATSSTGQHQPQHF. In nucleotides, the CDR3 is TGTGCCACCAGCTCCACAGGGCAGCATCAGCCCCAGCATTTT.

The table lists this clonotype with a count of one. The J gene is TRBJ1-2, the V gene TRBV27; 7 bases fit TRBD1. The CDR3 runs to 15 residues. The V and J ends lost 1 base and 4 bases, in that order; junction bases with no gene match: 6. Germline assignment: CDR1 MNHEY and CDR2 SMNVEV (reference sequence). CDR3 region: CASSLLGGASYGYTF. CDR3 DNA: TGTGCCAGCAGTTTATTAGGGGGCGCGAGCTATGGCTACACCTTC.

This chain links TRBV4-1 with TRBJ1-4, with D perhaps matching TRBD1 (5 bases). Germline V gives CDR1 MGHRA, CDR2 YSYEKL. Trimming shortened V by 6 bases and J by 8 bases, and 16 bases separated the two germline ends. The CDR3 sequence is 14 residues long. As DNA, the CDR3 is TGCGCCAGCAGTCAACAGGTCCTGGAAGAAAAACTGTTTTTT. Its protein product is CASSQQVLEEKLFF.

V is TRBV20-1 and J is TRBJ1-2; 7 nucleotides line up with TRBD1. Germline V lookup: CDR1 DFQATT, CDR2 SNEGSKA (reference sequence). CDR3 length: 12 amino acids. V trimming: 6 bases; J trimming: 3 bases; junction bases outside the gene matches: 4. The CDR3 spells CSAETGYYGYTF. For the CDR3, the DNA is TGCAGTGCCGAGACAGGGTACTATGGCTACACCTTC.

This clonotype was detected ten times or more. The V and J genes are TRBV7-9 and TRBJ2-1; TRBD1 might be the D (6 bases). CDR1 is SEHNR, CDR2 FQNEAQ, per germline (reference sequence). Trimming took 5 bases from V and 7 from J, leaving 15 bases between them. This CDR3 has 14 residues. The CDR3 loop is CASSPPGTPNEQFF. The DNA for the CDR3 is TGTGCCAGCAGCCCCCCCGGGACACCAAATGAGCAGTTCTTC.

J is TRBJ2-2 and V is TRBV4-1, with D possibly being TRBD1 or TRBD2 (5 bases each). The CDR3 covers 15 residues. Germline-derived CDR1 and CDR2 are MGHRA and YSYEKL. V was trimmed by 1 base and J by 3 bases, leaving 9 bases between them. CDR3 amino acids: CASSQGVGDTGELFF. The CDR3, as DNA: TGCGCCAGCAGCCAAGGAGTGGGGGACACCGGGGAGCTGTTTTTT.

As concerns this clonotype: A clone one base away is much larger, so this may be a read error. The chain employs TRBV7-2 and TRBJ2-2, with D unresolved. V dropped 7 bases and J dropped 0 bases, with 15 bases sitting between them. Germline values: CDR1 SGHTA, CDR2 FQGNSA. CDR3 length: 16 amino acids. In nucleotides, the CDR3 is TGTGCCAGCATCGCCCTCCAGTTCGCGAACACCGGGGAGCTGTTTTTT. Protein: CASIALQFANTGELFF.

This chain links TRBV20-1 with TRBJ2-7, with D possibly TRBD1 on 5 matching bases. Germline V gene lookup returns CDR1 DFQATT and CDR2 SNEGSKA (reference sequence). CDR3 size: 15 residues. Between the trimmed V and J ends, which lost 0 bases and 2 bases, there was a span of 14 bases. The CDR3 coding sequence is TGCAGTGCTAGAGAGTATCCGTTAGGGGCCTACGAGCAGTACTTC. Protein: CSAREYPLGAYEQYF.

CDR3 nucleotide sequence: TGTGCCAGCAGCCCGACAGGGGGCTCAGATACGCAGTATTTT. This codes for CASSPTGGSDTQYF. This rearrangement joins TRBV7-3 to TRBJ2-3, with TRBD1 matching over 10 bases. The J segment lost 4 bases and the V segment lost 5 bases, leaving 3 bases of the junction unmatched. The CDR3 has 14 amino acids. The V gene's germline CDR1 is SGHTA and CDR2 FQGTGA.

This clonotype was recorded only once. The gene calls are TRBV4-2 and TRBJ2-3, with TRBD2 identical over 8 bases. Germline CDR1 is LGHNA and CDR2 is YNFKEQ. The J segment lost 2 bases and the V segment lost 1 base, leaving 5 bases of the junction unmatched. This CDR3 region has 16 residues. The CDR3 loop is CASSQVGSGATDTQYF. In DNA form, the CDR3 reads TGTGCCAGCAGCCAAGTCGGTAGCGGGGCCACAGATACGCAGTATTTT.

This clonotype occurred many times. This chain joins TRBV9 and TRBJ2-2; D is possibly TRBD2 (6 bases). Germline V CDR1 and CDR2: SGDLS, YYNGEE. Trimming removed 0 bases at V and 0 bases at J, with 9 bases between. The CDR3 extends over 16 amino acids. The CDR3 DNA follows: TGTGCCAGCAGCGTAGAGGGAGGTTCGAACACCGGGGAGCTGTTTTTT. Amino acids: CASSVEGGSNTGELFF. The full variable domain, with the rest looked up from reference TRBV9 and TRBJ2-2, is DSGVTQTPKHLITATGQRVTLRCSPRSGDLSVYWYQQSLDQGLQFLIQYYNGEERAKGNILERFSAQQFPDLHSELNLSSLELGDSALYFCASSVEGGSNTGELFFGEGSRLTVL.

The sample holds many counts of this clonotype. The chain uses TRBV11-2 and TRBJ2-5; tentatively, D is TRBD1 or TRBD2 (5 bases each). The CDR3 spans 15 residues. Trimming left V 1 base short and J 5 bases short, with 14 bases between. The germline V gene has CDR1 SGHAT and CDR2 FQNNGV. Here the CDR3 reads CASSLVNWDRETQYF. Written as DNA, the CDR3 is TGTGCCAGCAGCTTAGTGAACTGGGACCGGGAGACCCAGTACTTC.

The chain recombines TRBV24-1 with TRBJ2-3; a possible D gene is TRBD1 (5 bases). V was clipped by 10 bases and J by 6 bases, with 19 bases between them. Germline V gene lookup returns CDR1 KGHDR and CDR2 SFDVKD. This CDR3 is built from 14 residues. CDR3 in DNA: TGTGCCACGGAGCCAGGGAATTCGTGGGATACGCAGTATTTT. Its protein is CATEPGNSWDTQYF.

The rearrangement uses TRBV4-1 and TRBJ2-5; TRBD2 agrees at 8 bases. The trim removed 5 bases at V and 1 base at J, leaving 6 bases unmatched. Per germline, CDR1 MGHRA and CDR2 YSYEKL. This CDR3 has 15 residues. CDR3 sequence (DNA): TGCGCCAGCAGCACCTCAGCGGGGGCCCAAGAGACCCAGTACTTC. This sequence encodes CASSTSAGAQETQYF.

This clonotype was recorded many times. CDR3 nucleotides: TGCGCCAGCAGCCAAGACGGGGATACGCAGTATTTT. Translated: CASSQDGDTQYF. The chain combines TRBV4-1 with TRBJ2-3, with D unclear. In germline, CDR1 is MGHRA, CDR2 YSYEKL. The V end lost 0 bases, the J end lost 6 bases, and 4 bases lay between the germline ends. This CDR3 region has 12 residues.

This chain connects TRBV20-1 to TRBJ2-2; a possible D gene is TRBD1 (5 bases). Germline V gene data show CDR1 as DFQATT and CDR2 as SNEGSKA (reference sequence). The V end was cut by 2 bases, the J end by 1 base, with 8 bases between. The CDR3 spans 14 residues. For the CDR3, the DNA is TGCAGTGCTAGACCAGGACAGAACACCGGGGAGCTGTTTTTT. Translating it yields CSARPGQNTGELFF.

The chain employs TRBV11-3 and TRBJ2-2, with no clear D. The germline V gene has CDR1 SGHNT and CDR2 YENEEA. CDR3 size: 16 residues. Between the trimmed V and J ends, which lost 1 base and 5 bases, there was a span of 14 bases. The DNA for the CDR3 is TGTGCCAGCAGCTTAGGATTCTTAGGGTCTACCGGGGAGCTGTTTTTT. As protein: CASSLGFLGSTGELFF.

The chain uses TRBV10-3 and TRBJ1-6, with TRBD1 matching 11 bases. CDR3 length equals 20 residues. J was trimmed by 3 bases and V by 3 bases; bases with no gene match: 13. From germline, CDR1 is ENHRY and CDR2 SYGVKD. As DNA, the CDR3 is TGTGCCATCAGTGACCCAGGACAGGGGGCGGATCACATCTATAATTCACCCCTCCACTTT. Amino acid sequence: CAISDPGQGADHIYNSPLHF.

This clonotype was seen just once. This chain uses TRBV6-5 with TRBJ1-6; D is unclear. This CDR3 has 16 amino acids. From germline, CDR1 is MNHEY and CDR2 SVGAGI. The V end was cut by 2 bases, the J end by 6 bases, with 14 bases between. CDR3 residues: CASSYGGATINSPLHF. The CDR3 region has the DNA TGTGCCAGCAGTTACGGTGGTGCGACGATTAATTCACCCCTCCACTTT.

This clonotype was observed a few times. The rearrangement joins TRBV4-2 to TRBJ1-5; D not certain. The V and J ends lost 1 base and 6 bases respectively, with 13 bases between them. CDR1 is LGHNA and CDR2 is YNFKEQ in the germline V gene. This CDR3 has 15 residues. For the CDR3, the DNA is TGTGCCAGCAGCCAAGGAACCGGGAAGGCTCAGCCCCAGCATTTT. Translated: CASSQGTGKAQPQHF.